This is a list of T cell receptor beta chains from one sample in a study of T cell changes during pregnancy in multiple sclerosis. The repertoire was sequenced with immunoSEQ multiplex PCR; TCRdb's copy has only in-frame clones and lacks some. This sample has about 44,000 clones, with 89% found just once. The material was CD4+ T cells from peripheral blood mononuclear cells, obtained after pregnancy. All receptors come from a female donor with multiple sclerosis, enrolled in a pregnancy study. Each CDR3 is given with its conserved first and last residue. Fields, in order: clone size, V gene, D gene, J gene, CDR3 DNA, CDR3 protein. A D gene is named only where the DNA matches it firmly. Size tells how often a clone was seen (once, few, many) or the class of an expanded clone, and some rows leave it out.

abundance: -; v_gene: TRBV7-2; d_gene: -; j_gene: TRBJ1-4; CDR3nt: TGTGCCAGCAGCGAAGGGGTTGCGAATGAAAAACTGTTTTTT; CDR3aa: CASSEGVANEKLFF
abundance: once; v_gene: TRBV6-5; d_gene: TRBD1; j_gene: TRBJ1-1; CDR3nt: TGTGCCAGCACCCCGGGACAGGGGAAAGCTTTCTTT; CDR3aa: CASTPGQGKAFF
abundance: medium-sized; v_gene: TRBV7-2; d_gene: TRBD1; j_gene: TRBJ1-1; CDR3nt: TGTGCCAGCGAGCCGGGACAGAGCACTGAAGCTTTCTTT; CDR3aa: CASEPGQSTEAFF
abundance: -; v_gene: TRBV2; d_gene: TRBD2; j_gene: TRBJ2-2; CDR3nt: TGTGCCAGCAAAGCGGGGGGCGCTGCCGGGGAGCTGTTTTTT; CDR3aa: CASKAGGAAGELFF
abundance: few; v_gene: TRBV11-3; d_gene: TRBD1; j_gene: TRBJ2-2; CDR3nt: TGTGCCAGCAGCTCCAGGACAGGCTTGTACACCGGGGAGCTGTTTTTT; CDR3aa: CASSSRTGLYTGELFF
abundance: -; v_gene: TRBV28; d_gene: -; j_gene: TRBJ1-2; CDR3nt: TGTGCCAGCAGTTTGGCTCTCTATGGCTACACCTTC; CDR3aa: CASSLALYGYTF
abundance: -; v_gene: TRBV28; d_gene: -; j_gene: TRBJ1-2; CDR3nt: TGTGCCAGCAATGCGGGGGACCACTATGGCTACACCTTC; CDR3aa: CASNAGDHYGYTF
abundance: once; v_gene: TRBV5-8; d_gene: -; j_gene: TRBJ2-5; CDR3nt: TGTGCCAGCAGCGGGCGCCTCAGGGGACAAGAGACCCAGTACTTC; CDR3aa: CASSGRLRGQETQYF
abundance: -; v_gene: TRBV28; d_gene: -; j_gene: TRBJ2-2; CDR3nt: TGTGCCAGCAGACAGGGACCTGGGGAGCTGTTTTTT; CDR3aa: CASRQGPGELFF
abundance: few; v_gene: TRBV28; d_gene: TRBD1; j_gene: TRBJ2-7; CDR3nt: TGTGCCAGCAGCCCCGGACAGGGGGCTTGGGAGCAGTACTTC; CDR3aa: CASSPGQGAWEQYF
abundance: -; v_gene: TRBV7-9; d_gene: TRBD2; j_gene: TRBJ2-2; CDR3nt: TGTGCCAGCAGCTCCGGACAGGGGCCTACTAGCGGGAGCACCGGGGAGCTGTTTTTT; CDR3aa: CASSSGQGPTSGSTGELFF
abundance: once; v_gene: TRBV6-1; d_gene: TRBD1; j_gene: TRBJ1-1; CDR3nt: TGTGCCAGCAGTATCGACAGGGACACTGAAGCTTTCTTT; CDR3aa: CASSIDRDTEAFF
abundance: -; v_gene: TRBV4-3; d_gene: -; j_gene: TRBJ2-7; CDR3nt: TGCGCCAGCAGCCAAGAGCCCTACTTCGGCTACGAGCAGTACTTC; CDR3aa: CASSQEPYFGYEQYF
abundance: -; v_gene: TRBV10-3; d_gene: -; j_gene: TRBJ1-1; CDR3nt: TGTGCCATCAGTGACTCGAGCGCTGAAGCTTTCTTT; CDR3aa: CAISDSSAEAFF
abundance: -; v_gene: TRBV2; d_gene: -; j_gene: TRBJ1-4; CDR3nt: TGTGCCAGCCTCCGGGAGGCGGTTAATGAAAAACTGTTTTTT; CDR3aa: CASLREAVNEKLFF
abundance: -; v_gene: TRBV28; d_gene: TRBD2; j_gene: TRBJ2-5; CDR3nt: TGTGCCAGCAGTTCCCCCCGGACTAGCGGGAGGAAAGAGACCCAGTACTTC; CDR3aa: CASSSPRTSGRKETQYF
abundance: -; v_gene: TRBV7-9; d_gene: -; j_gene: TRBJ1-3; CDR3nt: TGTGCCAGCAGCTATAATCCCAGGGGAAGCTCTGGAAACACCATATATTTT; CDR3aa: CASSYNPRGSSGNTIYF